The 26 T cell receptor beta chains given below trace back to one sample, sequenced in a study of T cell repertoires in cytomegalovirus infection. TCRdb reprocessed the reads via MiXCR and lists one record per CDR3 protein. Of about 920,000 distinct CDR3 sequences in the sample, 31% were seen once. Their cognate antigens are unknown. Sequenced material: cultured CD8+ T cells from PBMCs, taken from culture after CMV antigen stimulation. Receptors were obtained from a human donor in good health (CMV status not recorded). Some clones in this sample may be carry-over from other donors' samples.

This clonotype was recorded many times. V usage is TRBV7-2 and J usage is TRBJ2-1, with unresolved D. Germline CDR1 SGHTA, CDR2 FQGNSA. CDR3 length: 11 residues. Trimming pared 4 bases from V and 9 bases from J, leaving 7 bases between. CDR3 bases: TGTGCCAGCAGCTCGGTAGGTGAGCAGTTCTTC. Its protein is CASSSVGEQFF.

J is TRBJ2-2 and V is TRBV4-3; D is undetermined. The CDR3 covers 18 residues. With 0 bases removed from V and 1 base from J, the gap between germline ends came to 15 bases. CDR1 and CDR2 from the germline V gene are LGHNA and YSLEER. CDR3 bases: TGCGCCAGCAGCCAAGAGACCCCCGGGCTCCTGAACACCGGGGAGCTGTTTTTT. It yields the protein CASSQETPGLLNTGELFF.

This rearrangement joins TRBV12-3 or TRBV12-4 to TRBJ2-1; D call uncertain. V was shortened by 7 bases and J by 0 bases, with 10 bases between the two germline ends. This CDR3 spans 14 amino acids. CDR3 residues: CASTDSGSYNEQFF. The CDR3 nucleotides are TGTGCCAGCACCGACTCAGGCTCCTACAATGAGCAGTTCTTC.

In its sample, this clonotype was seen a few times. The V call is TRBV7-8, the J call TRBJ1-2; TRBD1 matches at 7 bases. There are 19 residues in the CDR3. With V trimmed by 5 bases and J by 4 bases, 22 bases remained unmatched. Germline CDR1 SGHVS, CDR2 FQNEAQ. The CDR3 reads CASSTRSWAGGRLVYGYTF. Written as DNA, the CDR3 is TGTGCCAGCAGCACCCGTAGTTGGGCAGGGGGTAGGCTGGTCTATGGCTACACCTTC.

The chain joins TRBV6-2 or TRBV6-3 to TRBJ1-5; D call uncertain. The CDR3 spans 12 residues. Germline V gives CDR1 MNHEY, CDR2 SVGEGT. V dropped 0 bases and J dropped 7 bases, with 4 bases sitting between them. CDR3: CASSYSVQPQHF. CDR3 coding DNA: TGTGCCAGCAGTTACTCGGTACAGCCCCAGCATTTT.

The chain employs TRBV19 and TRBJ2-7; D is ambiguous. The CDR3 has 15 amino acids. V shed 3 bases and J shed 1 base, with 13 bases lying between them. From germline, CDR1 is LNHDA and CDR2 SQIVND (reference sequence). As DNA, the CDR3 is TGTGCCAGTAGTATGAATTTCGCACTGTCCTACGAGCAGTACGTC. It codes for CASSMNFALSYEQYV.

A few counts support this clonotype. This chain joins TRBV4-1 and TRBJ1-2; a weak D match, TRBD1 (5 bases). Trimming left V 0 bases short and J 4 bases short, with 9 bases between. The CDR3 is made up of 14 amino acids. Germline CDR1 MGHRA, CDR2 YSYEKL. CDR3 in amino acids: CASSQEGDGYGYTF. Written as DNA, the CDR3 is TGCGCCAGCAGCCAAGAGGGGGATGGCTATGGCTACACCTTC.

This clonotype was seen a handful of times. The chain couples TRBV7-9 to TRBJ2-5; D is perhaps TRBD2 (5 bases). CDR3 length equals 14 residues. Germline loops: CDR1 SEHNR, CDR2 FQNEAQ (reference sequence). Trimming removed 2 bases from V and 2 bases from J, with 9 bases in between. The CDR3 sequence is CASSLNSGQETQYF. CDR3 bases: TGTGCCAGCAGCTTAAACTCGGGGCAAGAGACCCAGTACTTC.

This clonotype was observed a few times. V is TRBV2 and J is TRBJ2-2, with D uncertain. Trimming cost V 8 bases and J 8 bases, with 6 bases left between them. CDR3 length: 10 amino acids. CDR1 SNHLY and CDR2 FYNNEI come from the germline V gene. DNA of the CDR3: TGTGCCAGCGGGTTGGGGGAGCTGTTTTTT. Translating it yields CASGLGELFF.

This clonotype was observed many times. V and J are TRBV7-6 and TRBJ2-2; a possible D gene is TRBD2 (5 bases). Germline V gene data show CDR1 as SGHVS and CDR2 as FNYEAQ. The CDR3 is 15 amino acids. V was shortened by 1 base and J by 3 bases, with 9 bases between the two germline ends. The CDR3 DNA reads as TGTGCCAGCAGCTTAGGGTCGGGGTACACCGGGGAGCTGTTTTTT. It translates to CASSLGSGYTGELFF. Together with reference TRBV7-6 and TRBJ2-2, the CDR3 gives the full variable domain: GAGVSQSPRYKVTKRGQDVALRCDPISGHVSLYWYRQALGQGPEFLTYFNYEAQQDKSGLPNDRFSAERPEGSISTLTIQRTEQRDSAMYRCASSLGSGYTGELFFGEGSRLTVL.

Only a few counts were recorded for this clonotype. The chain combines TRBV7-9 with TRBJ2-1, with D possibly being TRBD1 (6 bases). This CDR3 is 17 amino acids long. Trimming stripped 1 base from V and 8 bases from J, with 21 bases between. The germline gives CDR1 SEHNR, CDR2 FQNEAQ (reference sequence). Here the CDR3 reads CASSLGLVRGITDEQFF. For the CDR3, the DNA is TGTGCCAGCAGCTTAGGGCTGGTCAGGGGAATTACGGATGAGCAGTTCTTC.

The gene calls are TRBV27 and TRBJ2-7; D perhaps matches TRBD1 (6 bases). This CDR3 comprises 15 residues. V was shortened by 3 bases and J by 4 bases, with 16 bases between the two germline ends. Germline V CDR1 and CDR2: MNHEY, SMNVEV (reference sequence). CDR3 DNA: TGTGCCAGCAGTTTTGGGGTCCCCACAGGGTACGAGCAGTACGTC. Amino acid sequence: CASSFGVPTGYEQYV.

The chain employs TRBV24-1 and TRBJ2-1, with no clear D. Germline loops: CDR1 KGHDR, CDR2 SFDVKD. The ends were cut back, 4 bases at V and 11 bases at J, with 26 bases in the middle. The CDR3 totals 17 residues. CDR3 region: CATSDRPPNDPTMKQFF. The CDR3 DNA sequence: TGTGCCACCAGTGACCGACCACCGAACGATCCTACAATGAAGCAGTTCTTC.

Many counts were recorded for this clonotype. The V gene is TRBV10-2, the J gene TRBJ2-5, with D perhaps matching TRBD1 (5 bases). Germline-derived CDR1 and CDR2 are WSHSY and SAAADI. This CDR3 contains 12 residues. Trimming took off 8 bases at V and 0 bases at J, with 7 bases between the two ends. The CDR3 DNA sequence: TGCGCCAGCTCAGGGTACCAAGAGACCCAGTACTTC. Encoded protein: CASSGYQETQYF.

In its sample, this clonotype was seen a few times. The CDR3: CASSVREGYEQYF. The CDR3 DNA reads as TGTGCCAGTAGTGTCCGGGAGGGGTACGAGCAGTACTTC. The V and J genes are TRBV19 and TRBJ2-7; TRBD2 agrees at 8 bases. The CDR3 runs to 13 residues. The V gene's germline CDR1 is LNHDA and CDR2 SQIVND (reference sequence). V trimming: 5 bases; J trimming: 4 bases; junction bases outside the gene matches: 4.

This clonotype rates as medium-sized. The chain couples TRBV20-1 to TRBJ2-1; 9 nucleotides agree with TRBD2. V dropped 4 bases and J dropped 7; count of bases not matched to a gene: 8. Germline-derived CDR1 and CDR2 are DFQATT and SNEGSKA (reference sequence). This CDR3 is built from 14 residues. The CDR3 nucleotides read TGCAGTGCTAACGCGGGGGGGCCTGGTAATGAGCAGTTCTTC. It translates to CSANAGGPGNEQFF.

This clonotype has at least ten counts. The chain uses TRBV6-2 or TRBV6-3 and TRBJ2-1; 13 positions match TRBD2. The CDR3 is 14 residues long. After removal of 7 bases from V and 6 bases from J, the junction contained 3 bases not matched to a gene. Germline V lookup: CDR1 MNHEY, CDR2 SVGEGT. The chain's CDR3 is CASTRLAGGNEQFF. The CDR3 DNA follows: TGTGCCAGCACCCGACTAGCGGGGGGCAATGAGCAGTTCTTC.

The chain has TRBV6-1 and TRBJ1-6; tentatively, D is TRBD1 (5 bases). In germline, CDR1 is MNHNS, CDR2 SASEGT. This CDR3 region has 11 residues. CDR3 in amino acids: CAKDTAGTLHF. For the CDR3, the DNA is TGTGCTAAGGACACCGCCGGAACCCTCCACTTT.

This clonotype was found a few times. The chain is built from TRBV6-5 and TRBJ2-5; possible D gene TRBD2, 6 bases. CDR3 length: 15 amino acids. Germline V CDR1 and CDR2: MNHEY, SVGAGI. V lost 4 bases and J lost 4, with 16 bases in between. The CDR3 nucleotides read TGTGCCAGCAGTTCCTCGGGACTTCCAGGAGAGACCCAGTACTTC. This encodes CASSSSGLPGETQYF.

This rearrangement joins TRBV10-3 to TRBJ1-5; 10 positions match TRBD1. Trimming cost V 3 bases and J 4 bases; bases outside gene matches: 3. There are 15 residues in the CDR3. Per the germline V gene, CDR1 is ENHRY and CDR2 is SYGVKD. The CDR3 DNA is TGTGCCATCAGTGACGGGGACAGGGGTAATCAGCCCCAGCATTTT. Its protein product is CAISDGDRGNQPQHF.

CDR3: CASSFLGPGHGYTF. The CDR3, as DNA: TGTGCCAGCAGTTTTCTGGGCCCGGGGCATGGCTACACCTTC. The rearrangement joins TRBV12-3 or TRBV12-4 to TRBJ1-2, with TRBD1 as a possible D gene (5 bases). Trimming took 3 bases from V and 6 from J, leaving 14 bases between them. CDR3 length: 14 residues.

A few counts support this clonotype. The V call is TRBV4-3, the J call TRBJ1-6; the D gene is possibly TRBD1 (5 bases). There are 19 residues in the CDR3. V lost 0 bases, J lost 0 bases, and 15 bases lay in between. Per germline, CDR1 LGHNA and CDR2 YSLEER. Written as DNA, the CDR3 is TGCGCCAGCAGCCAAGATGCGGGGGACCCTAGCTCCTATAATTCACCCCTCCACTTT. Encoded protein: CASSQDAGDPSSYNSPLHF.

This clonotype was seen a few times. The gene calls are TRBV11-1 and TRBJ2-2; possibly TRBD2 for D (5 bases). This CDR3 is built from 13 residues. Germline CDR1 reads SGHAT; CDR2 reads FQDESV (reference sequence). V was shortened by 1 base and J by 6 bases, with 6 bases between the two germline ends. CDR3: CASSLVEAGELFF. The CDR3 coding sequence is TGTGCCAGCAGCTTAGTGGAGGCCGGGGAGCTGTTTTTT.

The chain has TRBV10-3 and TRBJ1-1; D is perhaps TRBD1 (5 bases). V lost 9 bases, J lost 1 base, and 9 bases lay in between. Germline CDR1 is ENHRY and CDR2 is SYGVKD. The CDR3 runs to 12 residues. The CDR3 is CAMGDGNTEAFF. CDR3 coding DNA: TGTGCCATGGGGGATGGGAACACTGAAGCTTTCTTT.

V and J are TRBV27 and TRBJ1-1; TRBD1 aligns across 8 bases. Per germline, CDR1 MNHEY and CDR2 SMNVEV (reference sequence). The V gene end was trimmed by 4 bases and the J gene end by 1 base; junction bases not matched to a gene: 11. The length of the CDR3 is 17 residues. CDR3 sequence: CASSSLLQGVTNTEAFF. The CDR3 DNA follows: TGTGCCAGCAGTTCCCTTTTACAGGGGGTAACGAACACTGAAGCTTTCTTT.

At least ten counts were recorded for this clonotype. The CDR3 bases are TGTGCCAGCAGCCAGCCGGGAAGCCAGCAAGCTTTCTTT. Residues: CASSQPGSQQAFF. The rearrangement joins TRBV3-1 to TRBJ1-1; D not certain. The CDR3 is made up of 13 amino acids. The germline CDR1 and CDR2 sequences are LGHDT and YNNKEL (reference sequence). The V end lost 3 bases, the J end lost 9 bases, and 14 bases lay between the germline ends.